The entry below gives a single TCR beta chain sequence along with its context. Its antigen is as yet unknown. V lost 4 bases, J lost 2 bases, and 15 bases lay in between. Germline-derived CDR1 and CDR2 are MNHNS and SASEGT. The CDR3 sequence is 16 residues long. This entry comes from a study of T cell repertoires and HLA-DP antigens. Study at large: Sorted CD137+CD4+ samples averaged around 230 ng DNA; pre-culture CD4+ samples, 1,000 to 1,500 ng.

Study results and caveats: Naive and memory CD4+ repertoires were not analysed separately. Against one allele, clones undetected before culture averaged about 35%; against the other, 50.6%.

The repertoire was sequenced with immunoSEQ multiplex PCR; TCRdb's copy has only in-frame clones and lacks some. The sample lists around 90,000 clones, roughly 86% occurring once. The sequence derives from a man in his fifties in good health and CMV-seronegative. Sequenced: CD4+ T cells from PBMCs. The chain is built from TRBV6-1 and TRBJ2-1; D ambiguous. The CDR3 spells CASSVSPQEPYNEQFF. CDR3 sequence (DNA): TGTGCCAGCAGTGTCTCCCCCCAAGAGCCCTACAATGAGCAGTTCTTC.